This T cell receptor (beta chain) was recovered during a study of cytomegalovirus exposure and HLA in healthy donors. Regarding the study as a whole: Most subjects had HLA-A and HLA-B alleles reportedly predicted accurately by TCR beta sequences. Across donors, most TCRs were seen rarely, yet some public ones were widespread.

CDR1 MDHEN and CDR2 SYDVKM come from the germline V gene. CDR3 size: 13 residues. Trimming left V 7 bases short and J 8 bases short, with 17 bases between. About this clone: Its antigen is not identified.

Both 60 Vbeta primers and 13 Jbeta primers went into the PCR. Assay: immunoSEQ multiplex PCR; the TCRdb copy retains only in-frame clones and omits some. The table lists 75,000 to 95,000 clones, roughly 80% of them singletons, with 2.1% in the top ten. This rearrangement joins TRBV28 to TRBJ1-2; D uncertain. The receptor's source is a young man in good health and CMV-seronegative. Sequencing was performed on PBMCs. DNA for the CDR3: TGTGCCAGCACCCTCACCCGGAGTAGGGGCTACACCTTC. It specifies CASTLTRSRGYTF.